These 10 T cell receptor beta chains share one sample of origin, sequenced in a study of T-cell memory formation after mild COVID-19. MiXCR, run by TCRdb on the 5' RACE reads, gives a single entry per CDR3 protein. The data contain 470,000 or so distinct CDR3 sequences, more than 15% of them singletons. Sequenced sample: PBMCs or a T cell subset sorted from them (not recorded which). These receptors came from a man between 18 and 29 years old who had mild COVID-19 (a few samples of this study predate the infection). Cell type and time point are not known.

This clonotype was counted ten times or more. V usage is TRBV5-1 and J usage is TRBJ2-3; perhaps TRBD1 as D (7 bases). The length of the CDR3 is 13 residues. Trimming cost V 3 bases and J 6 bases, with 11 bases left between them. Germline V gene lookup returns CDR1 SGHRS and CDR2 YFSETQ. The CDR3 DNA is TGCGCCAGCAGCTGGACAGGAGGGGATACGCAGTATTTT. Residues: CASSWTGGDTQYF.

This clonotype was seen only a few times. The chain couples TRBV5-1 to TRBJ2-1; no clear D. V was shortened by 2 bases and J by 8 bases, with 5 bases between the two germline ends. Germline lookup yields CDR1 SGHRS and CDR2 YFSETQ. This CDR3 contains 11 residues. The CDR3 is CASSLWDEQFF. The CDR3 DNA reads TGCGCCAGCAGCTTATGGGATGAGCAGTTCTTC.

This chain joins TRBV10-3 and TRBJ2-7; 9 bases match TRBD1. V shed 6 bases, J shed 0 bases, and the junction held 3 bases outside the gene matches. In germline, CDR1 is ENHRY, CDR2 SYGVKD. The CDR3 consists of 14 residues. The CDR3, as DNA: TGTGCCATCAGCTCGGGACAGGGCTCCTACGAGCAGTACTTC. As protein: CAISSGQGSYEQYF.

This clonotype was seen a handful of times. V is TRBV5-5 and J is TRBJ1-2, with D unclear. Trimming stripped 3 bases from V and 1 base from J, with 13 bases between. The germline V gene encodes CDR1 SGHKS and CDR2 YYEKEE (reference sequence). The CDR3 spans 15 residues. CDR3 sequence: CASSSQAAGNYGYTF. The CDR3 coding sequence is TGTGCCAGCAGCTCCCAGGCTGCGGGTAACTATGGCTACACCTTC. The variable domain in full, completed from reference TRBV5-5 and TRBJ1-2, reads DAGVTQSPTHLIKTRGQQVTLRCSPISGHKSVSWYQQVLGQGPQFIFQYYEKEERGRGNFPDRFSARQFPNYSSELNVNALLLGDSALYLCASSSQAAGNYGYTFGSGTRLTVV.

This chain uses TRBV2 with TRBJ2-2; TRBD2 might be the D (6 bases). CDR1 SNHLY and CDR2 FYNNEI come from the germline V gene. The length of the CDR3 is 14 residues. V was pared by 8 bases and J by 1 base, with 11 bases between. In nucleotides, the CDR3 is TGTGCCAGCGGGGGACTCAGGAACACCGGGGAGCTGTTTTTT. Protein product: CASGGLRNTGELFF. Full variable domain (rest looked up from reference TRBV2 and TRBJ2-2): EPEVTQTPSHQVTQMGQEVILRCVPISNHLYFYWYRQILGQKVEFLVSFYNNEISEKSEIFDDQFSVERPDGSNFTLKIRSTKLEDSAMYFCASGGLRNTGELFFGEGSRLTVL.

In this sample, this clonotype turned up a few times. This sequence joins TRBV6-5 and TRBJ1-1, with a weak D call TRBD1 (6 bases). CDR1 and CDR2 (germline): MNHEY, SVGAGI. The CDR3 is 14 amino acids. The V and J ends lost 0 bases and 9 bases respectively, with 14 bases between them. The DNA of the CDR3 is TGTGCCAGCAGTTACTCTCCGGGACAAGTTAAAGCTTTCTTT. Translation: CASSYSPGQVKAFF.

The chain combines TRBV4-2 with TRBJ2-7; D tentatively fits TRBD1 or TRBD2 (6 bases each). V lost 4 bases, J lost 2 bases, and 15 bases lay in between. CDR1 is LGHNA and CDR2 is YNFKEQ in the germline V gene. The CDR3 contains 15 residues. In DNA form, the CDR3 reads TGTGCCAGCAGCCCGTACGAGGGGGGAACCTACGAGCAGTACTTC. Translated, it gives CASSPYEGGTYEQYF.

This clonotype was seen a few times. The DNA of the CDR3 is TGTGCCAGCAGCGACAGGGGAAATTCACCCCTCCACTTT. Protein sequence: CASSDRGNSPLHF. The chain links TRBV11-2 to TRBJ1-6, with TRBD1 matching 8 bases. CDR3 length: 13 amino acids. Trimming at V came to 5 bases and at J to 7 bases, leaving 1 base not matched to a gene. CDR1 is SGHAT and CDR2 is FQNNGV in the germline V gene.

This clonotype showed up just a few times. The chain uses TRBV5-6 and TRBJ2-1; D ambiguous. Germline loops: CDR1 SGHDT, CDR2 YYEEEE. V was pared by 4 bases and J by 8 bases, with 10 bases between. There are 12 residues in the CDR3. The CDR3, as DNA: TGTGCCAGCAGCCGCCCGGAACATGAGCAGTTCTTC. Translation: CASSRPEHEQFF.

This clonotype came up a few times. CDR3 nucleotides: TGTGCCAGTAGCCGTAGACAGGGGACGACCTACAATGAGCAGTTCTTC. It codes for CASSRRQGTTYNEQFF. The V and J genes are TRBV19 and TRBJ2-1; 8 bases fit TRBD1. J gave up 2 bases and V 6 bases, and 9 bases lay outside the gene matches. There are 16 residues in the CDR3. Germline V gives CDR1 LNHDA, CDR2 SQIVND (reference sequence). The full variable domain, in which reference TRBV19 and TRBJ2-1 provide the parts outside the CDR3, is DGGITQSPKYLFRKEGQNVTLSCEQNLNHDAMYWYRQDPGQGLRLIYYSQIVNDFQKGDIAEGYSVSREKKESFPLTVTSAQKNPTAFYLCASSRRQGTTYNEQFFGPGTRLTVL.